What follows are 2 T cell receptor beta chains derived from one specimen sequenced in a study of T-cell reconstitution after alpha-beta-depleted transplantation in children. It was with unique molecular identifiers that the TCRbeta library was prepared. TCRdb recomputed calls from the PCR reads with MiXCR, one row per CDR3 protein. This sample has 95,000 to 150,000 distinct CDR3 sequences, with about 21% found just once. The sequenced sample was PBMCs, mostly from graft donor cells, obtained 180 days after TCRalphabeta/CD19-depleted stem cell transplant. Receptors were obtained from a male patient aged 2 to 9 who had a stem cell transplant for chronic granulomatous disease, so the T cells may come from the graft donor.

This clonotype has ten or more counts. This chain connects TRBV29-1 to TRBJ2-7, with 7 bases that match TRBD1. The CDR3 totals 12 residues. From germline, CDR1 is SQVTM and CDR2 ANQGSEA. V lost 5 bases and J lost 3; bases outside the gene matches: 4. The CDR3 DNA is TGCAGCGTTCGGGACAGTCTCTACGAGCAGTACTTC. Residues: CSVRDSLYEQYF.

This clonotype has just a few counts. V is TRBV6-5 and J is TRBJ2-5; unclear D gene. The V gene lost 2 bases and the J gene lost 0 bases, with 4 bases spanning the gap. Germline lookup yields CDR1 MNHEY and CDR2 SVGAGI. The length of the CDR3 is 13 residues. CDR3 loop: CASSYPNQETQYF. The DNA of the CDR3 is TGTGCCAGCAGTTACCCTAACCAAGAGACCCAGTACTTC.